The source of this T cell receptor beta chain is a study of OX40 agonist ivuxolimab in advanced cancers. Some clones are missing from TCRdb's copy, which holds only in-frame ones; the method was immunoSEQ multiplex PCR. The sample yields around 50,000 clones, 80% to 90% seen once. Looked up from germline, CDR1 is SGHVS and CDR2 is FQNEAQ. This CDR3 comprises 16 residues. The V and J ends lost 1 base and 1 base respectively, with 10 bases between them. This material consisted of CD4+ or CD8+ T cells sorted from blood, taken in a trial of the OX40 agonist ivuxolimab. This sequence originates from an adult with an advanced solid tumor such as melanoma, head and neck, liver or kidney cancer. The gene calls are TRBV7-8 and TRBJ2-2; D remains unclear. CDR3 residues: CASSLDDSKNTGELFF. DNA of the CDR3: TGTGCCAGCAGCTTAGATGACTCTAAGAACACCGGGGAGCTGTTTTTT.